The 17 T cell receptor beta chains in this list originate from one sample, sequenced in a study of blood T cells in healthy people across ages. It was with a sample-barcoded 5' primer and a J-beta primer mix that a second PCR of roughly 6 to 11 cycles was run. TCRdb re-called the 5' RACE reads through MiXCR, storing one row per CDR3 protein. The sample holds 450,000 to 700,000 distinct CDR3 sequences, 25% to 30% seen once. Sample: blood. These receptors were collected from a woman in her 70s in good health.

The chain employs TRBV10-2 and TRBJ2-7; D might be TRBD1 (6 bases). The CDR3 loop spans 14 amino acids. V was shortened by 4 bases and J by 2 bases, with 12 bases between the two germline ends. From germline, CDR1 is WSHSY and CDR2 SAAADI. The CDR3 loop reads CASSGQGLTYEQYF. The CDR3 DNA follows: TGCGCCAGCAGTGGGCAGGGGCTGACCTACGAGCAGTACTTC.

The table lists this clonotype with a few counts. This sequence joins TRBV5-1 and TRBJ2-5, with 8 positions matching TRBD2. V trimming: 4 bases; J trimming: 2 bases; junction bases outside the gene matches: 10. This CDR3 is 16 amino acids long. Germline V gives CDR1 SGHRS, CDR2 YFSETQ. The CDR3 loop reads CASSQPERGRQETQYF. CDR3 DNA: TGCGCCAGCAGCCAACCCGAGCGGGGGCGGCAAGAGACCCAGTACTTC.

This clonotype appeared a few times. The chain is built from TRBV7-3 and TRBJ2-2, with D possibly TRBD1 on 5 matching bases. With 5 bases removed from V and 6 bases from J, the gap between germline ends came to 13 bases. Germline CDR1 reads SGHTA; CDR2 reads FQGTGA. This CDR3 spans 14 amino acids. The CDR3 loop is CASSTRRDAGELFF. In nucleotides, the CDR3 is TGTGCCAGCAGCACCCGCAGGGATGCCGGGGAGCTGTTTTTT.

The rearrangement joins TRBV6-2 or TRBV6-3 to TRBJ2-3, with D tentatively TRBD1 or TRBD2 (6 bases each). The length of the CDR3 is 17 residues. The V end was cut by 6 bases, the J end by 3 bases, with 22 bases between. Germline-derived CDR1 and CDR2 are MNHEY and SVGEGT. The CDR3 sequence is CASSYPRGAYLTDTQYF. CDR3 nucleotide sequence: TGTGCCAGCAGCTACCCGAGGGGGGCGTATTTGACAGATACGCAGTATTTT.

The chain carries TRBV5-5 and TRBJ2-3, with TRBD2 matching 13 bases. The CDR3 is made up of 16 amino acids. V shed 3 bases, J shed 0 bases, and the junction held 1 base outside the gene matches. From germline, CDR1 is SGHKS and CDR2 YYEKEE (reference sequence). CDR3: CASSWTSGGSTDTQYF. The CDR3 DNA reads TGTGCCAGCAGCTGGACTAGCGGGGGAAGCACAGATACGCAGTATTTT.

This clonotype appeared a few times. This chain's CDR3 is CASSLEFNTGELFF. The CDR3 DNA sequence: TGTGCCAGCAGCTTAGAATTTAACACCGGGGAGCTGTTTTTT. V and J are TRBV5-5 and TRBJ2-2; unclear D gene. The V gene's germline CDR1 is SGHKS and CDR2 YYEKEE (reference sequence). There are 14 residues in the CDR3. V was trimmed by 2 bases and J by 2 bases, leaving 7 bases between them.

This clonotype occurred a few times. The gene calls are TRBV21-1 and TRBJ2-5; the table names TRBD2, a call not compared with the DNA. TRBV21-1 is assigned pseudogene status. The CDR3 is 14 amino acids. CDR3 in amino acids: CARPSGGPSVAQYF. DNA for the CDR3: TGTGCCCGCCCTAGCGGGGGGCCTTCTGTCGCCCAGTACTTC.

The chain couples TRBV4-1 to TRBJ2-7; possible D gene TRBD1, 5 bases. This CDR3 has 15 residues. Trimming stripped 3 bases from V and 4 bases from J, with 16 bases between. The germline gives CDR1 MGHRA, CDR2 YSYEKL. CDR3 loop: CASSHGQGDPYEQYF. The CDR3, as DNA: TGCGCCAGCAGCCATGGACAAGGCGATCCTTACGAGCAGTACTTC.

This clonotype occurred a few times. One junction end does not reproduce the germline sequence, and a read error may be involved. The CDR3: CASSLGPLAKNIQHF. CDR3 nucleotides: TGTGCCAGCAGTTTGGGGCCTCTAGCCAAAAACATTCAGCACTTC. The J gene is TRBJ2-4, the V gene TRBV27; D could derive from TRBD1 or TRBD2 (5 bases each). The CDR3 is 15 amino acids. CDR1 MNHEY and CDR2 SMNVEV come from the germline V gene (reference sequence).

This clonotype showed up just a few times. The genes are TRBV9 and TRBJ2-4; tentative D call: TRBD1 (6 bases). CDR1 is SGDLS, CDR2 YYNGEE, per germline. V dropped 3 bases and J dropped 2 bases, with 21 bases sitting between them. This CDR3 has 18 amino acids. The CDR3 reads CASSDPSGTQATKNIQYF. DNA of the CDR3: TGTGCCAGCAGCGATCCCTCCGGGACACAGGCAACCAAAAACATTCAGTACTTC. Filled out from reference TRBV9 and TRBJ2-4, the complete variable domain reads DSGVTQTPKHLITATGQRVTLRCSPRSGDLSVYWYQQSLDQGLQFLIQYYNGEERAKGNILERFSAQQFPDLHSELNLSSLELGDSALYFCASSDPSGTQATKNIQYFGAGTRLSVL.

The chain recombines TRBV7-9 with TRBJ1-1; the D is unclear. V lost 6 bases to trimming and J lost 6 bases, with 17 bases between them. Germline values: CDR1 SEHNR, CDR2 FQNEAQ (reference sequence). This CDR3 spans 14 amino acids. In nucleotides, the CDR3 is TGTGCCAGCAGTCCTAATCAGCGGTTGGCTGAAGCTTTCTTT. Its protein is CASSPNQRLAEAFF.

This clonotype was seen more than once but under ten times. The chain recombines TRBV5-1 with TRBJ2-3; 9 nucleotides match TRBD2. The germline gives CDR1 SGHRS, CDR2 YFSETQ. CDR3 size: 15 residues. V was pared by 1 base and J by 4 bases, with 4 bases of the junction left unmatched. The CDR3 DNA is TGCGCCAGCAGCTTGACCGGCGGGGGGGCAGATACGCAGTATTTT. Protein sequence: CASSLTGGGADTQYF.

This chain connects TRBV20-1 to TRBJ1-1; D perhaps matches TRBD1 (5 bases). The CDR3 runs to 14 residues. Germline assignment: CDR1 DFQATT and CDR2 SNEGSKA (reference sequence). Trimming pared 1 base from V and 3 bases from J, leaving 12 bases between. The CDR3 nucleotides are TGCAGTGCTAGAGCCCCCAGGGCGGACACTGAAGCTTTCTTT. Residues: CSARAPRADTEAFF.

This clonotype was detected ten times or more. The V call is TRBV10-3, the J call TRBJ2-5; 8 bases are a match to TRBD2. Per the germline V gene, CDR1 is ENHRY and CDR2 is SYGVKD. This CDR3 is built from 15 residues. V dropped 4 bases and J dropped 0; count of bases not matched to a gene: 4. The CDR3 here is CAISGQLADQETQYF. In DNA form, the CDR3 reads TGTGCCATCAGTGGACAACTAGCGGACCAAGAGACCCAGTACTTC.

The chain uses TRBV20-1 and TRBJ2-7; the D is unclear. The CDR3 length is 12 residues. V was cut by 0 bases and J by 0 bases, with 3 bases left in between. CDR1 is DFQATT, CDR2 SNEGSKA, per germline (reference sequence). CDR3 DNA: TGCAGTGCTAGAGATGCCTCCTACGAGCAGTACTTC. It translates to CSARDASYEQYF.

The chain is built from TRBV7-2 and TRBJ2-7; D remains unclear. Germline V gene lookup returns CDR1 SGHTA and CDR2 FQGNSA. This CDR3 is 15 amino acids long. V lost 6 bases, J lost 0 bases, and 15 bases lay in between. CDR3 coding DNA: TGTGCCAGCAGAGGACGGGCCCTTAGCTCCTACGAGCAGTACTTC. Its translation: CASRGRALSSYEQYF.

V is TRBV20-1 and J is TRBJ2-3; no reliable D call. Per the germline V gene, CDR1 is DFQATT and CDR2 is SNEGSKA (reference sequence). V dropped 5 bases and J dropped 2 bases, with 17 bases sitting between them. This CDR3 comprises 15 residues. The CDR3 spells CSAAAYSHVTDTQYF. The CDR3 DNA sequence: TGCAGTGCTGCCGCATATTCTCACGTCACAGATACGCAGTATTTT.